The 5 T cell receptor beta chains in this list originate from one sample, sequenced in a study of cytomegalovirus exposure and HLA in healthy donors (dated by TCRdb to the late 2010s). The library was produced with the immunoSEQ multiplex PCR assay. For the multiplex PCR, a mixture combining 60 forward primers for TCR Vbeta segments and 13 reverse primers for TCR Jbeta segments was used. TCRdb provides this immuneACCESS table in a form limited to in-frame rearrangements. Some clones are lacking; in checked studies, under half of them reflect an unresolved V gene, and why the rest are absent is not known. Across this sample there are approximately 100,000 clones, with around 85% seen only once. 6.5% to 9% of the sample comes from the top ten. Sequencing was carried out using PBMCs. Every receptor here comes from a man between 35 and 55 years old in good health and CMV-seropositive.

The chain links TRBV19 to TRBJ1-1; TRBD1 aligns across 9 bases. Germline V CDR1 and CDR2: LNHDA, SQIVND (reference sequence). This CDR3 is 17 amino acids long. Trimming took 2 bases from V and 1 from J; bases not matched to a gene: 8. CDR3 nucleotide sequence: TGTGCCAGTAGTATAATTCCGGGACAGGGACAGAACACTGAAGCTTTCTTT. Residues: CASSIIPGQGQNTEAFF.

V usage is TRBV5-4 and J usage is TRBJ1-5, with D unresolved. Germline V lookup: CDR1 SGHNT, CDR2 YYREEE (reference sequence). V was shortened by 1 base and J by 4 bases, with 9 bases between the two germline ends. This CDR3 has 14 residues. The CDR3 spells CASSLYPGNQPQHF. CDR3 in DNA: TGTGCCAGCAGCTTGTATCCGGGGAATCAGCCCCAGCATTTT.

The V and J genes are TRBV6-1 and TRBJ2-3; 8 bases align to TRBD2. CDR1 MNHNS and CDR2 SASEGT come from the germline V gene. Trimming took 4 bases from V and 0 from J; bases not matched to a gene: 3. The CDR3 is 15 residues long. CDR3 in DNA: TGTGCCAGCAGTGCACTAGCGGCTAGCACAGATACGCAGTATTTT. Translation: CASSALAASTDTQYF.

The sample holds one count of this clone. This chain connects TRBV21-1 to TRBJ1-1; the listed D gene, TRBD1, was not tested against the DNA. TRBV21-1 is flagged as a pseudogene. The CDR3 spans 24 residues. In nucleotides, the CDR3 is TGTGCCAGCAGCAACCCCACCCCACGTCCTCAACAGGGGGCGATTGGTAAAGGTCTCACTGAAGCTTTCTTT. It is translated as CASSNPTPRPQQGAIGKGLTEAFF.

CDR3 amino acids: CASRGQGAINSPLHF. In nucleotides, the CDR3 is TGTGCCAGTAGGGGGCAGGGGGCCATTAATTCACCCCTCCACTTT. This chain links TRBV19 with TRBJ1-6, with 8 bases that match TRBD1. The germline V gene encodes CDR1 LNHDA and CDR2 SQIVND (reference sequence). The CDR3 totals 15 residues. The V and J ends lost 6 bases and 6 bases, in that order; junction bases with no gene match: 7.